This passage covers 22 T cell receptor beta chains from one sample sequenced in a study of T cell repertoires in cytomegalovirus infection (dated by TCRdb to between 2018 and 2020). Their antigens are not known. Interpreted using the paper, the treatment or condition label stands for: in vitro stimulation with specific CMV peptide epitopes to enrich CMV-specific T cells. The sample was run on an Illumina HiSeq 1500. TCRdb redid the processing of the public reads, applying fastp at Q25 and MiXCR, and retained in-frame beta chains. Each CDR3 protein gets just one entry, which takes the most common genes and DNA from the rows behind it. The sample table shows 700,000 to 900,000 distinct CDR3 sequences, and 29% are seen once. Over 10% of the sample is taken by the ten largest. Sequenced material: cultured CD8+ T cells from PBMCs, taken from culture after CMV antigen stimulation. Source of these receptors: a human donor in good health (CMV status not recorded). Some clones in this sample may be carry-over from other donors' samples.

This chain connects TRBV7-3 to TRBJ2-3; 9 bases map to TRBD1. CDR1 and CDR2 from the germline V gene are SGHTA and FQGTGA. This CDR3 comprises 17 residues. V gave up 4 bases and J gave up 1 base; unmatched junction bases: 9. CDR3 DNA sequence: TGTGCCAGCAGCTCCCAGGGACAGGGTAATCGCACAGATACGCAGTATTTT. Its translation is CASSSQGQGNRTDTQYF.

The table lists this clonotype with a few counts. In DNA, the CDR3 is TGTGCCACCAGTGATTTGCGGCGGGGGGAGGGCTACAATGAGCAGTTCTTC. Its protein is CATSDLRRGEGYNEQFF. The gene calls are TRBV24-1 and TRBJ2-1, with TRBD2 identical over 8 bases. This CDR3 has 17 amino acids. V dropped 0 bases and J dropped 3; count of bases not matched to a gene: 6. The germline V gene encodes CDR1 KGHDR and CDR2 SFDVKD.

The chain uses TRBV20-1 and TRBJ2-2; 10 bases agree with TRBD2. Unmatched junction bases numbered 4, after V lost 2 bases and J lost 1 base. CDR1 DFQATT and CDR2 SNEGSKA come from the germline V gene (reference sequence). The CDR3 is 16 amino acids. The CDR3 coding sequence is TGCAGTGCTAGACCGAAGCGGGGGGGGAACACCGGGGAGCTGTTTTTT. This sequence encodes CSARPKRGGNTGELFF.

The chain has TRBV27 and TRBJ2-7; maybe TRBD2 (7 bases). The CDR3 runs to 13 residues. V was shortened by 8 bases and J by 3 bases, with 14 bases between the two germline ends. Germline V gene sequence: CDR1 MNHEY, CDR2 SMNVEV (reference sequence). The chain's CDR3 is CASGIGGDYEQYV. CDR3 in DNA: TGTGCCAGCGGAATAGGGGGGGACTACGAGCAGTACGTC.

This clonotype occurred many times. The rearrangement joins TRBV7-2 to TRBJ2-3; D not certain. Trimming removed 0 bases from V and 6 bases from J, with 13 bases in between. The CDR3 is made up of 15 amino acids. In germline, CDR1 is SGHTA, CDR2 FQGNSA. The CDR3 is CASSLAGFFRDTQYF. The DNA of the CDR3 is TGTGCCAGCAGCTTAGCGGGGTTTTTCAGGGATACGCAGTATTTT.

V is TRBV27 and J is TRBJ1-1; no clear D. The V end was cut by 6 bases, the J end by 3 bases, with 14 bases between. The CDR3 runs to 14 residues. CDR1 is MNHEY and CDR2 is SMNVEV in the germline V gene (reference sequence). The CDR3 spells CASSPHRIDTEAFF. CDR3 nucleotides: TGTGCCAGCAGCCCGCACAGAATTGACACTGAAGCTTTCTTT.

The J gene is TRBJ1-1, the V gene TRBV20-1; D ambiguous. Trimming took 0 bases from V and 11 from J, leaving 16 bases between them. There are 13 residues in the CDR3. CDR1 and CDR2 from the germline V gene are DFQATT and SNEGSKA (reference sequence). The CDR3 loop is CSARDLSQAGAFF. The CDR3 bases are TGCAGTGCTAGAGATTTATCGCAGGCTGGGGCTTTCTTT.

This clonotype was picked up many times. This chain joins TRBV19 and TRBJ1-5; D perhaps matches TRBD1 (6 bases). The CDR3 spans 14 residues. Germline CDR1 and CDR2: LNHDA and SQIVND (reference sequence). Trimming pared 6 bases from V and 7 bases from J, leaving 16 bases between. CDR3 amino acids: CASRADSLWQPQHF. For the CDR3, the DNA is TGTGCCAGTAGAGCGGACAGTTTGTGGCAGCCCCAGCATTTT.

As to this clonotype: With a much larger clone just one base away, this may be a read error. This sequence joins TRBV7-8 and TRBJ2-2; tentative D call: TRBD2 (6 bases). The CDR3 extends over 11 amino acids. The germline CDR1 and CDR2 sequences are SGHVS and FQNEAQ. CDR3 loop: CASTSVGGLFF. In nucleotides, the CDR3 is TGTGCCAGCACCTCCGTCGGGGGGCTGTTTTTT.

The genes are TRBV28 and TRBJ2-7; TRBD1 matches 9 bases. The CDR3 extends over 16 amino acids. Germline trimming cut 6 bases from V and 3 bases from J; bases unmatched to any gene: 12. Germline V gene sequence: CDR1 MDHEN, CDR2 SYDVKM. CDR3 nucleotides: TGTGCCAGCAGCTGGACGGCCCGGACAGGGGTCTACGAGCAGTACGTC. This translates into CASSWTARTGVYEQYV.

On this clonotype: One end of the junction does not line up with germline, which may come from a read error. Here the CDR3 reads CASTQESRREPVYGYTF. DNA for the CDR3: TGCGCCAGCACCCAAGAGTCCCGACGGGAACCCGTCTATGGCTACACCTTC. The chain has TRBV4-1 and TRBJ1-2; D gene uncertain. Germline assignment: CDR1 MGHRA and CDR2 YSYEKL. The CDR3 is 17 residues long.

The gene calls are TRBV6-1 and TRBJ2-7; 12 bases match TRBD2. The germline V gene encodes CDR1 MNHNS and CDR2 SASEGT. The CDR3 covers 16 residues. V was clipped by 5 bases and J by 3 bases; unmatched bases: 8. The CDR3 sequence: CASSSRLAGDDYEQYF. CDR3 bases: TGTGCCAGCAGTTCAAGACTAGCGGGGGACGACTACGAGCAGTACTTC.

This clonotype was counted a few times. The rearrangement joins TRBV12-3 or TRBV12-4 to TRBJ2-1; the match to TRBD1 covers 9 bases. The CDR3 contains 14 residues. The trim removed 5 bases at V and 7 bases at J, leaving 6 bases unmatched. CDR3 loop: CASSISDRGNEQFF. The DNA for the CDR3 is TGTGCCAGCAGTATCTCGGACAGGGGAAATGAGCAGTTCTTC.

The chain joins TRBV2 to TRBJ2-3, with 8 bases lining up with TRBD1. The CDR3 runs 15 residues. Germline V CDR1 and CDR2: SNHLY, FYNNEI. V was clipped by 7 bases and J by 3 bases; unmatched bases: 9. CDR3 residues: CASTLSQGATDTQYF. Here the CDR3 DNA reads TGTGCCAGCACTTTGAGTCAGGGGGCTACAGATACGCAGTATTTT.

This rearrangement joins TRBV4-2 to TRBJ2-5, with 12 nucleotides matching TRBD1. CDR1 and CDR2 (germline): LGHNA, YNFKEQ. The CDR3 has 19 residues. The V segment lost 3 bases and the J segment 7 bases; nucleotides outside the gene matches: 18. The CDR3 protein is CASSQGGTGGLGLGGTQYF. The CDR3 DNA reads as TGTGCCAGCAGCCAGGGGGGGACAGGGGGCCTCGGTTTAGGGGGGACCCAGTACTTC.

The chain joins TRBV11-1 to TRBJ2-3; D might be TRBD1 or TRBD2, each matching 5 bases. CDR3 length equals 18 residues. Germline V CDR1 and CDR2: SGHAT, FQDESV (reference sequence). With 8 bases removed from V and 2 bases from J, the gap between germline ends came to 26 bases. CDR3 in DNA: TGTGCCAGCGAGCCGGGACGGATCTCCCCTCCATACACAGATACGCAGTATTTT. Protein sequence: CASEPGRISPPYTDTQYF.

V and J are TRBV7-6 and TRBJ2-1; tentatively, D is TRBD1 (7 bases). Germline-derived CDR1 and CDR2 are SGHVS and FNYEAQ. The CDR3 sequence is 16 residues long. Trimming pared 1 base from V and 4 bases from J, leaving 14 bases between. In DNA form, the CDR3 reads TGTGCCAGCAGCTTAGTGGAGGGACAGAAGTACAATGAGCAGTTCTTC. Protein sequence: CASSLVEGQKYNEQFF.

CDR3 amino acids: CASSIDRGDTDTQYF. CDR3 bases: TGTGCCAGTAGTATAGATCGGGGGGACACAGATACGCAGTATTTT. The chain employs TRBV19 and TRBJ2-3; 7 bases are a match to TRBD2. Per the germline V gene, CDR1 is LNHDA and CDR2 is SQIVND (reference sequence). The V gene end was trimmed by 0 bases and the J gene end by 2 bases; junction bases not matched to a gene: 2. This CDR3 region has 15 residues.

The chain uses TRBV7-9 and TRBJ1-1; D gene ambiguous. Germline V gives CDR1 SEHNR, CDR2 FQNEAQ (reference sequence). This CDR3 is 15 amino acids long. The V end lost 3 bases, the J end lost 6 bases, and 17 bases lay between the germline ends. CDR3 bases: TGTGCCAGCAGCTTTCTCTGGGAGGAAGCGGCTGAAGCTTTCTTT. Protein product: CASSFLWEEAAEAFF.

Ten or more counts support this clonotype. V is TRBV4-1 and J is TRBJ2-6, with D perhaps given as TRBD1 or TRBD2 (5 bases each). Germline CDR1 reads MGHRA; CDR2 reads YSYEKL. V shed 3 bases and J shed 0 bases, with 15 bases lying between them. The CDR3 has 18 amino acids. CDR3 bases: TGCGCCAGCAGCCATCCCCCGGGACGAACCTCTGGGGCCAACGTCCTGACTTTC. It encodes CASSHPPGRTSGANVLTF.

The genes are TRBV5-1 and TRBJ2-5, with TRBD1 matching 10 bases. Germline CDR1 and CDR2: SGHRS and YFSETQ. With V trimmed by 1 base and J by 1 base, 7 bases remained unmatched. The CDR3 runs to 17 residues. The CDR3 protein is CASSLRGQGTVQETQYF. CDR3 in DNA: TGCGCCAGCAGCTTGAGGGGACAGGGGACGGTCCAAGAGACCCAGTACTTC.

V gene TRBV12-3 or TRBV12-4 combines with J gene TRBJ2-7; D ambiguous. Trimming took 5 bases from V and 2 from J, leaving 22 bases between them. CDR3 length: 17 amino acids. The CDR3, as DNA: TGTGCCAGCAGTCCTAGTGGTGCGACCCAAGGCCCCTACGAGCAGTACTTC. Its translation is CASSPSGATQGPYEQYF.